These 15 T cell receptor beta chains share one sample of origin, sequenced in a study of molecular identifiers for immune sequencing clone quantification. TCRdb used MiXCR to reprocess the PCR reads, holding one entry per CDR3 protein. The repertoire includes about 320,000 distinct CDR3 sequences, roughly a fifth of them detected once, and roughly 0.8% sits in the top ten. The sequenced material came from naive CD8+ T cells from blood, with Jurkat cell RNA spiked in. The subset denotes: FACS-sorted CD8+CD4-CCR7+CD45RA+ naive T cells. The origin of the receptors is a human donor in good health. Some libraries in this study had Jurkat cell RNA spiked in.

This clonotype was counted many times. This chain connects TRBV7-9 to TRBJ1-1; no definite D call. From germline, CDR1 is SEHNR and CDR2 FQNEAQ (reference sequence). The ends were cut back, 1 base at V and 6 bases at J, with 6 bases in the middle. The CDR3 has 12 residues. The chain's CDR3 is CASSLDEAEAFF. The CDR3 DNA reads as TGTGCCAGCAGCTTAGATGAGGCTGAAGCTTTCTTT.

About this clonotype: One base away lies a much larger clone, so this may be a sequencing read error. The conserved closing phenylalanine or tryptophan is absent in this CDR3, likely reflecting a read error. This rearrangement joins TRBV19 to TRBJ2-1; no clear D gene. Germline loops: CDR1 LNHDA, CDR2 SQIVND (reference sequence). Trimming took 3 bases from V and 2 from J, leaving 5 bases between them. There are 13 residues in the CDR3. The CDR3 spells CASSMTPYNEQFL. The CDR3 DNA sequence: TGTGCCAGTAGTATGACACCCTACAATGAGCAGTTCCTC.

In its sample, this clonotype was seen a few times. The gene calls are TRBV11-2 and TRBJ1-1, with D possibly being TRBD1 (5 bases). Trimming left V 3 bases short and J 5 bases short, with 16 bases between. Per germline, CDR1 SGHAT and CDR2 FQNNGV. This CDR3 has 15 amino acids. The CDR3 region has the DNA TGTGCCAGCAGCTTTGGACAAAGGCCAGGGACTGAAGCTTTCTTT. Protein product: CASSFGQRPGTEAFF.

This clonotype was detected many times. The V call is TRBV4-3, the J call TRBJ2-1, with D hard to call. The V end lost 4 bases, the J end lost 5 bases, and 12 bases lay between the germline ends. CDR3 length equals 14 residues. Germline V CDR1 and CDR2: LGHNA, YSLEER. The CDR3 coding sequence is TGCGCCAGCAGCCCCGAGGAAACCGACAATGAGCAGTTCTTC. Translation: CASSPEETDNEQFF.

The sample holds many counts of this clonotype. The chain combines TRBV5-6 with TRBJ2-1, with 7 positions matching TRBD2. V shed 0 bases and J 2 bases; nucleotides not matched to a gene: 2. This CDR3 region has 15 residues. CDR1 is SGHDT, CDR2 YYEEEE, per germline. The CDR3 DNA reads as TGTGCCAGCAGCTTGGTCCGGGGGGCCTACAATGAGCAGTTCTTC. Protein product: CASSLVRGAYNEQFF.

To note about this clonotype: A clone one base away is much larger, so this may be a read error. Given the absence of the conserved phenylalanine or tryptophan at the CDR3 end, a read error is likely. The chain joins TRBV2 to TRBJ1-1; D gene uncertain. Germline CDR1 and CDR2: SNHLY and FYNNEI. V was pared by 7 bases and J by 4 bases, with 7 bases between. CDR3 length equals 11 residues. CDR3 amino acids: CASMTITEAFL. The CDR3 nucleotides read TGTGCCAGCATGACAATCACTGAAGCTTTCCTT.

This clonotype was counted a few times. The CDR3 here is CASGFGENTEAFF. In nucleotides, the CDR3 is TGTGCCAGCGGGTTTGGGGAGAACACTGAAGCTTTCTTT. The gene calls are TRBV27 and TRBJ1-1; D remains unclear. Germline CDR1 and CDR2: MNHEY and SMNVEV (reference sequence). The CDR3 is 13 amino acids. The V end lost 8 bases, the J end lost 1 base, and 11 bases lay between the germline ends.

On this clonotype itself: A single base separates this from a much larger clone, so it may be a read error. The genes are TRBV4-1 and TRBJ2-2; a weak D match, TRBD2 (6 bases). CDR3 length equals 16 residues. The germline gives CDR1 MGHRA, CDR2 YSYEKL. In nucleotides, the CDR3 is TGCGCCAGCAGCCAATCTGGGAGGACGAACACCGGGAAGCTGTTTTTT. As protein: CASSQSGRTNTGKLFF.

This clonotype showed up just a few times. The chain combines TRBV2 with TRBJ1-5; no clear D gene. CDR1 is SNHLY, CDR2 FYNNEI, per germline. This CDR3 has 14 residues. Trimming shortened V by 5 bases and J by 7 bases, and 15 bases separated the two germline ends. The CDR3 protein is CASSYNTVGQPQHF. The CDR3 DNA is TGTGCCAGCAGTTACAACACTGTGGGGCAGCCCCAGCATTTT.

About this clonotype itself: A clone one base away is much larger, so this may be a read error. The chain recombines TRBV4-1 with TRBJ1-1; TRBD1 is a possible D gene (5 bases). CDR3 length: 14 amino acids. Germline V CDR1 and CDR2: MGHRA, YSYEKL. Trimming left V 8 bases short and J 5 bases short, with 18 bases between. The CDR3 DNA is TGCGCCAGCGGCCGAATCGGAGGGGAAACTGAAGCTTTCTTT. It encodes CASGRIGGETEAFF.

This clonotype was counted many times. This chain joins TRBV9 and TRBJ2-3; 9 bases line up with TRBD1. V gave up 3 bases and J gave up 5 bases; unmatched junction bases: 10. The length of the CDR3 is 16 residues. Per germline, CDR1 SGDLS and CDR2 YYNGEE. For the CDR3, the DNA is TGTGCCAGCAGCGCCACCTGGGACAGGGCCGTAGATACGCAGTATTTT. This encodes CASSATWDRAVDTQYF.

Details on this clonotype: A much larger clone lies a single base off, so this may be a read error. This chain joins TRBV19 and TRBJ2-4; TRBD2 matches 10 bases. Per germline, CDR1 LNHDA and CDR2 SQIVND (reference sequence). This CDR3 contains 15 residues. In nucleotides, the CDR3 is TGTGCCAGTAGTATACTAGCGGGAGCCAAAGACATTCAGTACTTC. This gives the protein CASSILAGAKDIQYF.

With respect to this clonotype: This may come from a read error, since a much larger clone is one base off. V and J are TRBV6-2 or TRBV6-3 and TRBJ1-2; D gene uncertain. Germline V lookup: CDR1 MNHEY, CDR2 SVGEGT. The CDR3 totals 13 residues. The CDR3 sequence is CASSHSTRNGYTF. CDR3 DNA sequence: TGTGCCAGCAGTCACTCGACCAGAAATGGCTACACCTTC.

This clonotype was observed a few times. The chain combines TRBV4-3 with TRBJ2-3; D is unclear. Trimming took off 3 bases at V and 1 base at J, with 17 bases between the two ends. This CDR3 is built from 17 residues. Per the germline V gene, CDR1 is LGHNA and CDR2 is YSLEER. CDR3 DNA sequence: TGCGCCAGCAGCCACTATTTGACCAGCCGGGGCACAGATACGCAGTATTTT. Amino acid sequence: CASSHYLTSRGTDTQYF.

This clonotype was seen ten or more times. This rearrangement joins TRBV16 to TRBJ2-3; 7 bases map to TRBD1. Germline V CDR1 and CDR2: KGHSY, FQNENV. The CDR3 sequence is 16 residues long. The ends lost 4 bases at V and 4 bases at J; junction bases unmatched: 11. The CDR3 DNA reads TGTGCCAGCAGCCGTCCCACAGGGGTTGGAGCAGATACGCAGTATTTT. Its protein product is CASSRPTGVGADTQYF.